This T cell receptor (beta chain) was sequenced during a study of regulatory T cells in long-lasting Graves disease. Study findings and constraints: Persistent Graves' patients showed a TCR diversity that was lower than that of newly diagnosed ones. Because few samples were included, accuracy may have been lower.

For this clonotype: Its antigen is as yet unknown.

Indicated time point: newly diagnosed GD, antithyroid drugs for less than 3 months. RNA from PBMCs was the source of the TCR library. Construction of the TCR beta libraries employed iRepertoire HTBI primers in conjunction with Arm-PCR of CDR3 regions. Per the original methods: Identification yielded some 60 TRBV and 13 to 15 TRBJ segments across samples. Each CDR3 protein is one row after TCRdb ran MiXCR on the multiplex PCR reads. None of the V and J calls come from the authors' own analysis; TCRdb made them. In the table there are some 410,000 distinct CDR3 sequences, about a sixth of which are singletons. These data were likewise used in another study, on T cells in Graves' hyperthyroidism and ophthalmopathy. From that report: Disease duration under 2 months; hyperthyroidism patients were aged 18 to 65.

The receptor comes from a woman in her thirties with Graves disease. The sample was peripheral blood mononuclear cells (PBMCs), taken at new diagnosis, from a patient treated with antithyroid drugs.

CDR3 loop: CASSFLAGAQEKLFF. The CDR3 nucleotides are TGTGCCAGCAGCTTTTTAGCGGGGGCACAGGAAAAACTGTTTTTT. The rearrangement links TRBV7-9 to TRBJ1-4; maybe TRBD1 (6 bases). The CDR3 is 15 residues long. Trimming shortened V by 3 bases and J by 8 bases, and 16 bases separated the two germline ends. Germline V lookup: CDR1 SEHNR, CDR2 FQNEAQ (reference sequence).